These 17 T cell receptor beta chains were all obtained from the same sample, sequenced in a study of cytomegalovirus exposure and HLA in healthy donors. Some clones are missing from TCRdb's copy, which holds only in-frame ones; the method was immunoSEQ multiplex PCR. The table lists about 160,000 clones, roughly nine tenths of them singletons. Sequenced input: PBMCs. Receptors were obtained from a young woman in good health and CMV-seronegative.

J is TRBJ1-5 and V is TRBV28; D may be TRBD1 (5 bases). The CDR3 is 15 residues long. The V end lost 2 bases, the J end lost 6 bases, and 14 bases lay between the germline ends. Germline CDR1 reads MDHEN; CDR2 reads SYDVKM. The CDR3 reads CASSLNGRVGQPQHF. CDR3 nucleotide sequence: TGTGCCAGCAGTTTAAATGGCAGGGTTGGTCAGCCCCAGCATTTT.

This clone was seen only once. The chain joins TRBV28 to TRBJ1-5; the D gene is possibly TRBD1 (6 bases). The CDR3 length is 14 residues. V lost 5 bases to trimming and J lost 6 bases, with 14 bases between them. In germline, CDR1 is MDHEN, CDR2 SYDVKM. DNA of the CDR3: TGTGCCAGCAGTGCCCAGGGGTATGGTCAGCCCCAGCATTTT. This codes for CASSAQGYGQPQHF. The full variable domain, its missing parts supplied by reference TRBV28 and TRBJ1-5, is DVKVTQSSRYLVKRTGEKVFLECVQDMDHENMFWYRQDPGLGLRLIYFSYDVKMKEKGDIPEGYSVSREKKERFSLILESASTNQTSMYLCASSAQGYGQPQHFGDGTRLSIL.

V is TRBV27 and J is TRBJ1-2; perhaps TRBD1 as D (5 bases). This CDR3 spans 17 amino acids. The germline V gene has CDR1 MNHEY and CDR2 SMNVEV (reference sequence). With 6 bases removed from V and 2 bases from J, the gap between germline ends came to 22 bases. For the CDR3, the DNA is TGTGCCAGCAGCCGACAAGGGCGGGGGTTTCCCAACTATGGCTACACCTTC. Protein product: CASSRQGRGFPNYGYTF.

The chain recombines TRBV29-1 with TRBJ2-3; perhaps TRBD2 as D (5 bases). CDR3 length equals 16 residues. V lost 1 base, J lost 1 base, and 15 bases lay in between. Germline V gene data show CDR1 as SQVTM and CDR2 as ANQGSEA. CDR3 in DNA: TGCAGCGTTGAAGGCCTTCGCCGGGATGGCACAGATACGCAGTATTTT. Its translation: CSVEGLRRDGTDTQYF.

V and J are TRBV27 and TRBJ2-3; 9 bases line up with TRBD1. The V gene's germline CDR1 is MNHEY and CDR2 SMNVEV (reference sequence). The CDR3 consists of 14 residues. V was pared by 6 bases and J by 3 bases, with 4 bases of the junction left unmatched. The CDR3 DNA is TGTGCCAGCAGCTTACAGGGGGCAACAGATACGCAGTATTTT. It specifies CASSLQGATDTQYF.

The chain links TRBV7-6 to TRBJ2-2; 7 bases are shared with TRBD1. Per germline, CDR1 SGHVS and CDR2 FNYEAQ. V gave up 6 bases and J gave up 0 bases; unmatched junction bases: 7. The CDR3 is made up of 16 amino acids. The CDR3 region has the DNA TGTGCCAGCAGTCTTACAGGGGCCGCGAACACCGGGGAGCTGTTTTTT. Its protein is CASSLTGAANTGELFF.

J is TRBJ2-1 and V is TRBV9, with D hard to call. Germline-derived CDR1 and CDR2 are SGDLS and YYNGEE. The CDR3 spans 13 residues. Trimming pared 4 bases from V and 4 bases from J, leaving 9 bases between. The CDR3 DNA reads TGTGCCAGCAGCCTTACTAAATACAATGAGCAGTTCTTC. Encoded protein: CASSLTKYNEQFF.

This clone was detected once. This chain connects TRBV11-2 to TRBJ2-7, with a tentative D call TRBD1 (6 bases). Looked up from germline, CDR1 is SGHAT and CDR2 is FQNNGV. Trimming shortened V by 5 bases and J by 2 bases, and 10 bases separated the two germline ends. The CDR3 is 13 residues long. CDR3 amino acids: CASSPGQTYEQYF. CDR3 sequence (DNA): TGTGCCAGCAGCCCGGGACAAACCTACGAGCAGTACTTC.

The chain combines TRBV6-4 with TRBJ1-2; 8 bases fit TRBD1. CDR1 and CDR2 from the germline V gene are MRHNA and SNTAGT. There are 16 residues in the CDR3. With 4 bases clipped from V and 8 bases from J, the junction kept 15 bases outside the gene matches. The CDR3 is CASSVKGQGSTHGYTF. For the CDR3, the DNA is TGTGCCAGCAGTGTTAAAGGACAGGGATCTACCCACGGCTACACCTTC.

The CDR3 reads CASSLWGTDNQPQHF. CDR3 nucleotides: TGTGCCAGCAGTTTGTGGGGGACAGATAATCAGCCCCAGCATTTT. V usage is TRBV27 and J usage is TRBJ1-5, with TRBD1 matching 7 bases. This CDR3 comprises 15 residues. Per germline, CDR1 MNHEY and CDR2 SMNVEV (reference sequence). Germline trimming cut 3 bases from V and 4 bases from J; bases unmatched to any gene: 6.

This rearrangement joins TRBV5-5 to TRBJ2-7; possibly TRBD1 for D (6 bases). There are 14 residues in the CDR3. V lost 0 bases and J lost 3, with 10 bases in between. Per the germline V gene, CDR1 is SGHKS and CDR2 is YYEKEE (reference sequence). CDR3 DNA: TGTGCCAGCAGCTTGGCAGGGGTGAGCTACGAGCAGTACTTC. Translated: CASSLAGVSYEQYF.

The J gene is TRBJ2-2, the V gene TRBV29-1; 8 nucleotides line up with TRBD2. Per germline, CDR1 SQVTM and CDR2 ANQGSEA. The CDR3 consists of 15 residues. J was trimmed by 1 base and V by 7 bases; bases with no gene match: 8. CDR3 DNA sequence: TGCAGCGCTGGGATTGCGGGAGGGAACACCGGGGAGCTGTTTTTT. As protein: CSAGIAGGNTGELFF.

This sequence joins TRBV5-6 and TRBJ2-2; possibly TRBD2 for D (6 bases). CDR3 length equals 17 residues. CDR1 SGHDT and CDR2 YYEEEE come from the germline V gene. V was trimmed by 1 base and J by 2 bases, leaving 15 bases between them. The CDR3 spells CASSLFSGQFNTGELFF. CDR3 in DNA: TGTGCCAGCAGCTTGTTTAGCGGACAATTCAACACCGGGGAGCTGTTTTTT.

CDR3 sequence: CASSYSGQPQHF. CDR3 nucleotide sequence: TGTGCCAGCAGTTACTCGGGTCAGCCCCAGCATTTT. This rearrangement joins TRBV6-6 to TRBJ1-5; D is unclear. This CDR3 comprises 12 residues. V shed 0 bases and J shed 6 bases, with 3 bases lying between them. Germline CDR1 reads MNHNY; CDR2 reads SVGAGI (reference sequence).

The rearrangement joins TRBV7-2 to TRBJ2-7; tentatively, D is TRBD2 (7 bases). The CDR3 runs 15 residues. Germline CDR1 SGHTA, CDR2 FQGNSA. V was trimmed by 2 bases and J by 2 bases, leaving 13 bases between them. CDR3 DNA sequence: TGTGCCAGCAGCTTACGGGGGGCCCTTCCCTACGAGCAGTACTTC. Translating gives CASSLRGALPYEQYF.

The V call is TRBV29-1, the J call TRBJ2-7, with 7 bases fitting TRBD1. Germline V gene data show CDR1 as SQVTM and CDR2 as ANQGSEA. The junction had 14 bases not matched to a gene; V was cut back by 7 bases and J by 5 bases. CDR3 length equals 14 residues. CDR3: CSALTGPRVDEQYF. The CDR3 nucleotides are TGCAGCGCTTTGACAGGGCCTCGTGTGGACGAGCAGTACTTC.

This clone was recorded only once. This chain links TRBV5-1 with TRBJ2-1; 9 bases match TRBD2. Unmatched junction bases numbered 3, after V lost 2 bases and J lost 0 bases. The CDR3 is made up of 16 amino acids. Germline CDR1 is SGHRS and CDR2 is YFSETQ. The CDR3 DNA follows: TGCGCCAGCAGCTTTCGACTAGCGGACTCCTACAATGAGCAGTTCTTC. Translating gives CASSFRLADSYNEQFF.